This paragraph reports one T cell receptor beta chain. The antigen is unknown. Using immunoSEQ multiplex PCR, the repertoire was profiled, and TCRdb retains in-frame clones only, with some absent. The table shows roughly 40,000 clones, with around nine tenths occurring only once. V was shortened by 3 bases and J by 2 bases, with 6 bases between the two germline ends. Germline CDR1 SGDLS, CDR2 YYNGEE. The CDR3 length is 12 residues. The sample comes from a study of OX40 agonist ivuxolimab in advanced cancers. Across the whole study: The study enrolled dose-escalation patients with hepatocellular carcinoma, melanoma, renal cell or head and neck cancer.

Study-wide findings and caveats: On average, CD8+ T cells had more expanded clones than CD4+. Normalized expansion of T-cell clones was also low for some nonresponders. With doses of 0.1 to 3.0 mg/kg, CD4+ and CD8+ blood T cells had undergone clonal expansion by week 6.

This TCR derives from an adult with an advanced solid tumor such as melanoma, head and neck, liver or kidney cancer. The chain combines TRBV9 with TRBJ2-7; unclear D gene. The sample was CD4+ or CD8+ T cells sorted from blood, taken in a trial of the OX40 agonist ivuxolimab. Written as DNA, the CDR3 is TGTGCCAGCAGCGACACTCCCTACGAGCAGTACTTC. As protein: CASSDTPYEQYF.